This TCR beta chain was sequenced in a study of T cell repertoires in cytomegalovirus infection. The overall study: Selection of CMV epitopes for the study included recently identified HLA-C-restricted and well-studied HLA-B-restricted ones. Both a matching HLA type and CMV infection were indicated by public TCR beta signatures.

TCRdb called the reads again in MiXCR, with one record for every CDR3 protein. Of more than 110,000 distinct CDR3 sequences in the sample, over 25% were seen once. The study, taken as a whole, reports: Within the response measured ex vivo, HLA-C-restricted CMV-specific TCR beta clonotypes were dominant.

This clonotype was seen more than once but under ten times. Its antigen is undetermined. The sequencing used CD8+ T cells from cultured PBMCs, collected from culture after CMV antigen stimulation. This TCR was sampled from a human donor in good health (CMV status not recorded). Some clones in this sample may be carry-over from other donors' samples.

The CDR3 here is CASRERGRQIRDTQYF. CDR3 nucleotides: TGTGCCAGCAGGGAACGGGGCCGGCAGATACGGGATACGCAGTATTTT. The chain has TRBV6-6 and TRBJ2-3; D might be TRBD1 or TRBD2, each matching 5 bases. Trimming took off 6 bases at V and 6 bases at J, with 22 bases between the two ends. This CDR3 has 16 amino acids. Germline-derived CDR1 and CDR2 are MNHNY and SVGAGI (reference sequence).